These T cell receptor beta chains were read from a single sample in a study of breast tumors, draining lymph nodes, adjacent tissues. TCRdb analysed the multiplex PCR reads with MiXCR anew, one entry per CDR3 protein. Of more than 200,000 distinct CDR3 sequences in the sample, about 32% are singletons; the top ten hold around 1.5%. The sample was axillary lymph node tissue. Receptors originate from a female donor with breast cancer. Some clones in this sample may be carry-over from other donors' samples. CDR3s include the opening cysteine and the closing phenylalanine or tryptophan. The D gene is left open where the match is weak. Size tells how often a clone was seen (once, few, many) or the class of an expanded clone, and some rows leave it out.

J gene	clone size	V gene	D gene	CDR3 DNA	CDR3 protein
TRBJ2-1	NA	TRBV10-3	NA	TGTGCCATCAGCGGGAGCTCCTACAATGGGCAGTTCTTC	CAISGSSYNGQFF
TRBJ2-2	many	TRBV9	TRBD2	TGTGCCAGCAGCGTAGGACTAGCGGGAGGTGGGCACGGGGAGCTGTTTTTT	CASSVGLAGGGHGELFF
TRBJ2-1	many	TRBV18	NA	TGTGCCAGCTCACCCCGCGGACGTCGAAATGAGCAGTTCTTC	CASSPRGRRNEQFF
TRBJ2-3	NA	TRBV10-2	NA	TGCGCCAGCAGTGAGTCGTCGACAGACTACACAGATACGCAGTATTTT	CASSESSTDYTDTQYF
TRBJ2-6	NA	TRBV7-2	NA	TGTGCCAGCAGCTTAGGCGTTGGGTCCAACGTCCTGACTTTC	CASSLGVGSNVLTF
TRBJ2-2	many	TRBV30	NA	TGTGCCTGGAGTTACACCGGGGAGCTGTTTTTT	CAWSYTGELFF
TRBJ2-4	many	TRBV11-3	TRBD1	TGTGCCAGCAGCCGTGGGGGACAGGGGGCCATTCAGTACTTC	CASSRGGQGAIQYF
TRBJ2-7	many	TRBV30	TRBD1	TGTGCCTGGAGTGTGAGTCAGGGGGCTTACGAGCAGTACTTC	CAWSVSQGAYEQYF
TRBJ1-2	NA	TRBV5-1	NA	TGCGCCCGCAGCTTGACCCGACAGCATGGCTACACCTTC	CARSLTRQHGYTF
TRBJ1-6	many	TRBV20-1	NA	TGCAGTGCTAGACACTCCTATAATTCACCCCTCCACTTT	CSARHSYNSPLHF
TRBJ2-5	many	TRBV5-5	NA	TGTGCCAGCAGTCCCGGGGACCAAGAGACCCAGTACTTC	CASSPGDQETQYF
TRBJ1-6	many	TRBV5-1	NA	TGCGCCAGCAGCTTTCAAGGTTCACCCCTCCACTTT	CASSFQGSPLHF
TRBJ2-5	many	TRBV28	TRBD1	TGTGCCAGCAACCCGCTGGGGACAGGCAGGGGGGAGACCCAGTACTTC	CASNPLGTGRGETQYF
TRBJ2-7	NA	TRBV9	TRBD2	TGTGCCAGCAGCGTAGGCCGGGGGGGCTCCTACGAGCCGTACTTC	CASSVGRGGSYEPYF
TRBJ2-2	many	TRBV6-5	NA	TGTGCCAGCAATAGGGCCCCAACTAACCCCGGGGAGCTGTTTTTT	CASNRAPTNPGELFF
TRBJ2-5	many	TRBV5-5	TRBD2	TGTGCCAGCAGCTTACGGGGACTAGCGGGGGAAGAGACCCAGTACTTC	CASSLRGLAGEETQYF
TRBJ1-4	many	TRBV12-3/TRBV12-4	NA	TGTGCCAGCACTAAGACAGCCTCAACTAATGAAAAACTGTTTTTT	CASTKTASTNEKLFF
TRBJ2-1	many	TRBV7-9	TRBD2	TGTGCCAGCAGACCTTCTAGCGGGAGCTCCTACAATGAGCAGTTCTTC	CASRPSSGSSYNEQFF
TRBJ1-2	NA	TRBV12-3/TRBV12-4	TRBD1	TGTGCCAGCAGTTTTAGGACAGGGGACTATGGCTACACCTTC	CASSFRTGDYGYTF
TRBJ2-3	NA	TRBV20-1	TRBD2	TGCAGTGCTCCTCGGACGGGGGGATTAGGGGGCACAGATACGCAGTATTTT	CSAPRTGGLGGTDTQYF
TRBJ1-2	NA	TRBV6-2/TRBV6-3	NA	TGTGCCAGCAGTCACTCGGGGGTTTTCTATGGCTACACCTTC	CASSHSGVFYGYTF
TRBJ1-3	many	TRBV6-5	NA	TGTGCCAGCAGCCAAAAGAGGGGGGTCTCTGGAAACACCATATATTTT	CASSQKRGVSGNTIYF
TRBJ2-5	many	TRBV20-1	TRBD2	TGCAGTGCTAGAGATCCCAGCCTAGCGGGGAAAGAGACCCAGTACTTC	CSARDPSLAGKETQYF
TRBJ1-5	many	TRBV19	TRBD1	TGTGCCAGTAGGGTGGGACAGACCGATCAGCCCCAGCATTTT	CASRVGQTDQPQHF
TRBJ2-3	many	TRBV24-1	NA	TGTGCCACCAGTGGCCTCGAAAGCACAGATACGCAGTATTTT	CATSGLESTDTQYF
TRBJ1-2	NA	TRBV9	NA	TGTGCCAGTAATCAGGGACCCTATGGCTACGCCTTC	CASNQGPYGYAF
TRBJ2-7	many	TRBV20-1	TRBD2	TGCAGTGCTCCCCTCTTCAGGACTAGAACCTACGAGCAGTACTTC	CSAPLFRTRTYEQYF
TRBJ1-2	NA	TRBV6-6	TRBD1	TGTGCCACCAGAGGACAGGGATCCTATGGCTACACCTTC	CATRGQGSYGYTF
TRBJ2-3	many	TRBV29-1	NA	TGCAGCGCGGACGGACACACAGATACGCAGTATTTT	CSADGHTDTQYF
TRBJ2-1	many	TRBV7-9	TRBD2	TGTGCCAGCAGCGCGCCACAAGCGGGAGTGGCAAATGAGCAGTTCTTC	CASSAPQAGVANEQFF
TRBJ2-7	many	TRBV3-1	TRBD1	TGTGCCAGCAGCCCTGAATACAGGGGGCGGTACGAGCAGTACTTC	CASSPEYRGRYEQYF
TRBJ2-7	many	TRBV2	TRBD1	TGTGCCAGCAGGCCACTGGGACAGGGGGGAGCTAAGCAGTACTTC	CASRPLGQGGAKQYF
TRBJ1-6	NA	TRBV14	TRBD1	TGTGCTACCCGGACAGGGGCGAGCTCCTATAATTCACCCCTCCACTTT	CATRTGASSYNSPLHF
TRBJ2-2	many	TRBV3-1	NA	TGTGCCAGCAGCCAAGCCGGCGGGCCCACCGGGGAGCTGTTTTTT	CASSQAGGPTGELFF
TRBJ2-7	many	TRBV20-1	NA	TGCAGTGCTAGAGACGATGTCTTC	CSARDDVF
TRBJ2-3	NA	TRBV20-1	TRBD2	TGCAGTGCTATCTTGGGGACTAGCGGGAGAAGCACAGATACGCAGTATTTT	CSAILGTSGRSTDTQYF
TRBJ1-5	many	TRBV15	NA	TGTGCCACCAGCAGGCCAGCAGGGGATCAGCCCCAGCATTTT	CATSRPAGDQPQHF
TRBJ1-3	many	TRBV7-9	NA	TGTGCCACTCCCAGGGGTAATGGAAACACCATATATTTT	CATPRGNGNTIYF
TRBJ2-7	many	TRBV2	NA	TGTGCCAGCAGTGAAAGCGGCAGGGCATCCGAGCAGTACTTC	CASSESGRASEQYF
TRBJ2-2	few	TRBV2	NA	TGTGCCAGTGGGACAGGGGAGCTGTTTTTT	CASGTGELFF
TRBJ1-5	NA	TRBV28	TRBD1	TGTGCCAGCAGTTTTCTCGGAACAGGGGGCGGTCAGCCCCAGCATTTT	CASSFLGTGGGQPQHF
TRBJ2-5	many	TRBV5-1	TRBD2	TGCGCCAGCAGCTCACTAGCGGGAGTCCAGACCCAGTACTTC	CASSSLAGVQTQYF
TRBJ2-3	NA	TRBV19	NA	TGTGCCAGTAGACGGACAGCCTCTAGCACAGATACGCAGTATTTT	CASRRTASSTDTQYF
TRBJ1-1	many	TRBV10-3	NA	TGTGCCGTTCAACAGATCATGAACACTGAAGCTTTCTTT	CAVQQIMNTEAFF
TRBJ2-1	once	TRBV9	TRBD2	TGTGCCAGCAGTTACGGGACTAGCGGGAGTTATGAGCAGTTCTTC	CASSYGTSGSYEQFF
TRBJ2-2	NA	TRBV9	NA	TGTGCCAGCAGCGTATTACCCGGGGAGCTGTTTTTT	CASSVLPGELFF
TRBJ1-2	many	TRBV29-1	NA	TGCAGCGTTGAGGGGGGAGACAGTTTAGTTAGCTACACCTTC	CSVEGGDSLVSYTF
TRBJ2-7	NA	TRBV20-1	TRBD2	TGCAGTGCCTGGGGACTAGCGGGGGAATCCAATGAGCAGTACTTC	CSAWGLAGESNEQYF
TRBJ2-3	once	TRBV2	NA	TGTGCCAGCAGTGCTCAGGGAGTGGGCAATCAGCCCCAGTATTTT	CASSAQGVGNQPQYF
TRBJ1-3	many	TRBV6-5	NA	TGTGCCAGCAGTTACTCGGGAGTTCAGCGAAACACCATATATTTT	CASSYSGVQRNTIYF
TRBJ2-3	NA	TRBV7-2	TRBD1	TGTGCCAGCAGCTACCGGGACAGCCGCACAGATACGCAGTATTTT	CASSYRDSRTDTQYF